The rows below give T cell receptor beta chains drawn from one sample of a study of long-term antiretroviral therapy in people with HIV. Generated by immunoSEQ multiplex PCR, the TCRdb table keeps only in-frame clones and is missing some. This sample has around 20,000 clones, with around 76% found just once. Source: unsorted PBMCs, taken 2.2 years after starting antiretroviral therapy. The receptor set was obtained from a man aged 45-65 years with HIV. The CDR3 runs from the conserved cysteine through the conserved F or W. The order of the fields is V gene, D gene, CDR3 protein. The D gene is left open where the match is weak.

V: TRBV11-3
D: .
CDR3: CASGGNTGELFF

V: TRBV30
D: .
CDR3: CAWSTAGANVLTF

V: TRBV28
D: .
CDR3: CASSLGGSGANVLTF

V: TRBV5-6
D: TRBD2
CDR3: CASEIAGIYEQYF

V: TRBV19
D: .
CDR3: CASSIERGAGELFF

V: TRBV7-9
D: TRBD2
CDR3: CASSPTSGVSNEQFF

V: TRBV6-4
D: .
CDR3: CASSDRGWNQPQHF

V: TRBV7-8
D: TRBD1
CDR3: CASSLGTGNSYEQYF

V: TRBV7-3
D: TRBD1
CDR3: CASSLEGGQRAFF

V: TRBV18
D: TRBD1
CDR3: CASSPKGTGKETQYF

V: TRBV5-6
D: TRBD1
CDR3: CASSGRDRGLYGYTF

V: TRBV29-1
D: .
CDR3: CSVEDAHYANTGELFF

V: TRBV15
D: TRBD2
CDR3: CATSRGGGGVEQFF

V: TRBV9
D: .
CDR3: CASSVGAQETQYF

V: TRBV6-5
D: .
CDR3: CASSSTPAGNTGELFF

V: TRBV6-5
D: .
CDR3: CASSPGRHNQPQHF

V: TRBV5-1
D: .
CDR3: CASSFGQWTDTQYF

V: TRBV11-2
D: .
CDR3: CASSPRSRTEAFF

V: TRBV13
D: .
CDR3: CASSLQVTGTYEQYF

V: TRBV6-5
D: .
CDR3: CASSWQLNTEAFF

V: TRBV6-6
D: .
CDR3: CASSLGDTQYF

V: TRBV6-5
D: .
CDR3: CASSYRMNTEAFF

V: TRBV29-1
D: .
CDR3: CSARWGSGELFF

V: TRBV28
D: .
CDR3: CASSFGELAKNIQYF

V: TRBV2
D: TRBD1
CDR3: CASSEQGATDTQYF

V: TRBV11-2
D: TRBD1
CDR3: CASSLLQGAFEQYF